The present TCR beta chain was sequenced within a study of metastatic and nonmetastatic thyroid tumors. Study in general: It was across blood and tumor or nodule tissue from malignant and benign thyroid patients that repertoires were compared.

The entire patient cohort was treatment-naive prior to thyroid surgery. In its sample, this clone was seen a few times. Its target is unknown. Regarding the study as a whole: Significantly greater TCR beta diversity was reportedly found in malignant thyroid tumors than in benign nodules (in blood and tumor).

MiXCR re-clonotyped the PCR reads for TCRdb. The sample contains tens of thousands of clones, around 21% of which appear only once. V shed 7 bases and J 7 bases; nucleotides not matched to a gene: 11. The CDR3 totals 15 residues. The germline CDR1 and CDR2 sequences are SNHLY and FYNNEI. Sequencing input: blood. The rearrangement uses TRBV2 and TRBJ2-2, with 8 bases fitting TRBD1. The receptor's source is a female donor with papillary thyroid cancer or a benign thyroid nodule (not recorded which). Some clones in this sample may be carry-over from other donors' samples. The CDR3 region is CASTGPGGDYGELFF. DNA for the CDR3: TGTGCCAGCACCGGCCCAGGGGGCGACTACGGGGAGCTGTTTTTT.